These T cell receptor beta chains were read from a single sample in a study of blood T cell repertoires in COVID-19. Libraries were prepared by immunoSEQ multiplex PCR; TCRdb keeps only in-frame clonotypes and omits some of them. The sample has 100,000 to 150,000 clones, about 74% seen once. Sequences were obtained from peripheral blood. Receptor source: an elderly man with COVID-19, enrolled during active disease. Each CDR3 is given with its conserved first and last residue.

CDR3 protein: CASSTLAGSTDTQYF
J gene: TRBJ2-3
V gene: TRBV6-2/TRBV6-3

CDR3 protein: CASRPVSGRATDTQYF
J gene: TRBJ2-3
V gene: TRBV5-1

CDR3 protein: CAISPSTENYGYTF
J gene: TRBJ1-2
V gene: TRBV10-3

CDR3 protein: CASSLRTSGPTDTQYF
J gene: TRBJ2-3
V gene: TRBV7-9

CDR3 protein: CASSSKITSGGAETQYF
J gene: TRBJ2-5
V gene: TRBV5-1

CDR3 protein: CASSYRGQARIYEQYF
J gene: TRBJ2-7
V gene: TRBV6-2/TRBV6-3

CDR3 protein: CASSPTSGSGDTQYF
J gene: TRBJ2-3
V gene: TRBV18

CDR3 protein: CASRTDLKGPQHF
J gene: TRBJ1-5
V gene: TRBV6-5

CDR3 protein: CASSTLAGGVNEQFF
J gene: TRBJ2-1
V gene: TRBV19

CDR3 protein: CASSRTDNEQFF
J gene: TRBJ2-1
V gene: TRBV12-3/TRBV12-4

CDR3 protein: CASSQTSTGELFF
J gene: TRBJ2-2
V gene: TRBV2

CDR3 protein: CASSYLRDQPQHF
J gene: TRBJ1-5
V gene: TRBV6-5

CDR3 protein: CASSQDEGLAGAGEQFF
J gene: TRBJ2-1
V gene: TRBV4-3

CDR3 protein: CASRGTPYEQYF
J gene: TRBJ2-7
V gene: TRBV27

CDR3 protein: CASMRGLGKNIQYF
J gene: TRBJ2-4
V gene: TRBV19

CDR3 protein: CASSLEGKGTSGRTEQEDEQFF
J gene: TRBJ2-1
V gene: TRBV12-1

CDR3 protein: CASSLSGERTNEQFF
J gene: TRBJ2-1
V gene: TRBV5-1

CDR3 protein: CASKLGGLDEQYF
J gene: TRBJ2-7
V gene: TRBV2

CDR3 protein: CASSRGNQPQHF
J gene: TRBJ1-5
V gene: TRBV6-5

CDR3 protein: CASTIRGTSGSWQFF
J gene: TRBJ2-1
V gene: TRBV19

CDR3 protein: CASSLRAGESIWDTEAFF
J gene: TRBJ1-1
V gene: TRBV27

CDR3 protein: CASSPAGMDQPQHF
J gene: TRBJ1-5
V gene: TRBV5-1

CDR3 protein: CASSLGGGEWYNEQFF
J gene: TRBJ2-1
V gene: TRBV11-2

CDR3 protein: CASSQLAGHYEQYF
J gene: TRBJ2-7
V gene: TRBV4-3

CDR3 protein: CASSPGLAASYNEQFF
J gene: TRBJ2-1
V gene: TRBV4-1

CDR3 protein: CSVGLTSGTSYNEQFF
J gene: TRBJ2-1
V gene: TRBV29-1

CDR3 protein: CASRDSINSPLHF
J gene: TRBJ1-6
V gene: TRBV28

CDR3 protein: CASSQEPPSSGNTIYF
J gene: TRBJ1-3
V gene: TRBV5-1

CDR3 protein: CASSQARSGGDEQYF
J gene: TRBJ2-7
V gene: TRBV3-1/TRBV3-2

CDR3 protein: CASSVDRGLDTEAFF
J gene: TRBJ1-1
V gene: TRBV7-9

CDR3 protein: CASSFQGIGGYTF
J gene: TRBJ1-2
V gene: TRBV6-5

CDR3 protein: CASSFGRGLYEQYF
J gene: TRBJ2-7
V gene: TRBV7-2

CDR3 protein: CAAEGWWGEGYTF
J gene: TRBJ1-2
V gene: TRBV6-5

CDR3 protein: CATAPGGYTEAFF
J gene: TRBJ1-1
V gene: TRBV6-5

CDR3 protein: CASSYGDRGGSPLHF
J gene: TRBJ1-6
V gene: TRBV6-5

CDR3 protein: CASSLSPWAVGDENIQYF
J gene: TRBJ2-4
V gene: TRBV27

CDR3 protein: CSVATPGEGNTIYF
J gene: TRBJ1-3
V gene: TRBV29-1

CDR3 protein: CASSAGEQYF
J gene: TRBJ2-7
V gene: TRBV10-2

CDR3 protein: CASSFRTGSSEQFF
J gene: TRBJ2-1
V gene: TRBV7-3

CDR3 protein: CASSPGISGDTQYF
J gene: TRBJ2-3
V gene: TRBV7-3

CDR3 protein: CASSVAGDIYEQYF
J gene: TRBJ2-7
V gene: TRBV6-1

CDR3 protein: CASSELGNRANEKLFF
J gene: TRBJ1-4
V gene: TRBV6-1

CDR3 protein: CASSSSGSALDTQYF
J gene: TRBJ2-3
V gene: TRBV5-1

CDR3 protein: CATSRDRDRGQVEQYF
J gene: TRBJ2-7
V gene: TRBV15

CDR3 protein: CASSPQGTGELFF
J gene: TRBJ2-2
V gene: TRBV6-2/TRBV6-3